The next 18 T cell receptor beta chains were all read from a single sample in a study of technical replicates of blood from a handful of donors (dated by TCRdb to about 2017). The protocol used for the library was the immunoSEQ multiplex PCR assay. Not all clones reach the TCRdb copy of this immuneACCESS table, which keeps in-frame sequences only. Checked studies attribute under half of the gap to unresolved V genes and leave the rest unexplained. In this sample the table shows roughly 60,000 clones, roughly 95% of which occur a single time. Approximately 2.9% of the sample lies in the top ten. Sample: PBMCs. The receptors here all came from a human donor in good health. Some clones in this sample may be carry-over from other donors' samples.

This clone was detected only once. The chain uses TRBV5-6 and TRBJ2-1; D unresolved. Per germline, CDR1 SGHDT and CDR2 YYEEEE. The length of the CDR3 is 14 residues. V was clipped by 1 base and J by 6 bases, with 11 bases between them. CDR3 region: CASSLYAGSNEQFF. The CDR3 DNA follows: TGTGCCAGCAGCTTGTATGCAGGCTCCAATGAGCAGTTCTTC.

V usage is TRBV7-3 and J usage is TRBJ2-3; 7 nucleotides align to TRBD2. The CDR3 is made up of 17 amino acids. Looked up from germline, CDR1 is SGHTA and CDR2 is FQGTGA. Trimming took 1 base from V and 6 from J; bases not matched to a gene: 13. CDR3 in amino acids: CASSLNSAGASSDTQYF. CDR3 DNA: TGTGCCAGCAGCTTAAATTCGGCGGGAGCCTCAAGCGATACGCAGTATTTT.

The rearrangement links TRBV4-2 to TRBJ1-4; tentatively, D is TRBD1 (5 bases). The V and J ends lost 0 bases and 4 bases respectively, with 6 bases between them. This CDR3 comprises 14 residues. From germline, CDR1 is LGHNA and CDR2 YNFKEQ. This chain's CDR3 is CASSQDDSNEKLFF. The CDR3 DNA reads as TGTGCCAGCAGCCAAGACGACAGTAATGAAAAACTGTTTTTT.

This rearrangement joins TRBV6-1 to TRBJ2-7, with D possibly being TRBD1 (6 bases). Per the germline V gene, CDR1 is MNHNS and CDR2 is SASEGT. This CDR3 is built from 15 residues. V lost 6 bases, J lost 0 bases, and 15 bases lay in between. The DNA of the CDR3 is TGTGCCAGCAGATTCGACAGGCTAGCCTCCTACGAGCAGTACTTC. Translated: CASRFDRLASYEQYF.

V gene TRBV13 combines with J gene TRBJ1-3; TRBD1 agrees at 7 bases. Germline assignment: CDR1 PRHDT and CDR2 FYEKMQ (reference sequence). The CDR3 consists of 15 residues. V was pared by 7 bases and J by 0 bases, with 6 bases of the junction left unmatched. The CDR3 DNA reads TGTGCCAGCATCGAGAAGGGGGCCTCTGGAAACACCATATATTTT. Encoded protein: CASIEKGASGNTIYF.

In this sample, this clone turned up once. The V gene is TRBV5-4, the J gene TRBJ1-2; possible D gene TRBD1, 5 bases. There are 16 residues in the CDR3. The germline V gene encodes CDR1 SGHNT and CDR2 YYREEE (reference sequence). V lost 2 bases to trimming and J lost 3 bases, with 17 bases between them. CDR3 sequence reads: CASSFLGGGSDYGYTF. CDR3 nucleotide sequence: TGTGCCAGCAGCTTCCTGGGGGGAGGGTCGGACTATGGCTACACCTTC.

The chain recombines TRBV6-5 with TRBJ1-2; no clear D. V was clipped by 10 bases and J by 2 bases, with 14 bases between them. CDR1 is MNHEY, CDR2 SVGAGI, per germline. This CDR3 has 13 amino acids. The CDR3 here is CATRSPQNYGYTF. The CDR3, as DNA: TGTGCCACACGCTCTCCACAGAACTATGGCTACACCTTC.

This clone was seen once. This sequence joins TRBV6-4 and TRBJ1-1, with D maybe TRBD1 (6 bases). Germline loops: CDR1 MRHNA, CDR2 SNTAGT. The V gene lost 0 bases and the J gene lost 6 bases, with 11 bases spanning the gap. The CDR3 is 14 residues long. The CDR3 spells CASSDSEGGSEAFF. CDR3 nucleotides: TGTGCCAGCAGTGACTCTGAAGGGGGTTCTGAAGCTTTCTTT.

The chain couples TRBV6-5 to TRBJ1-2; D remains ambiguous. CDR3 length: 15 amino acids. Trimming left V 0 bases short and J 4 bases short, with 12 bases between. The germline CDR1 and CDR2 sequences are MNHEY and SVGAGI. CDR3 residues: CASSYSPRGTYGYTF. The CDR3 DNA reads as TGTGCCAGCAGTTACTCCCCCCGCGGAACCTATGGCTACACCTTC.

This clone was seen only once. The rearrangement links TRBV9 to TRBJ1-1; D gene ambiguous. Germline CDR1 SGDLS, CDR2 YYNGEE. The CDR3 totals 13 residues. Trimming stripped 1 base from V and 1 base from J, with 5 bases between. CDR3 in amino acids: CASSVRENTEAFF. The CDR3 DNA sequence: TGTGCCAGCAGCGTACGGGAGAACACTGAAGCTTTCTTT.

V gene TRBV7-2 combines with J gene TRBJ1-2; D unclear. This CDR3 has 14 residues. Trimming shortened V by 3 bases and J by 6 bases, and 14 bases separated the two germline ends. Germline V gene lookup returns CDR1 SGHTA and CDR2 FQGNSA. The CDR3 here is CASSLISQVHGYTF. CDR3 bases: TGTGCCAGCAGCTTGATTTCCCAGGTCCATGGCTACACCTTC.

This chain links TRBV5-1 with TRBJ2-3, with 10 positions matching TRBD2. CDR3 length: 15 residues. Germline V gene lookup returns CDR1 SGHRS and CDR2 YFSETQ. V shed 2 bases and J 4 bases; nucleotides not matched to a gene: 4. The CDR3 coding sequence is TGCGCCAGCAGCTTAACTAGCGGGACGGCAGATACGCAGTATTTT. Protein: CASSLTSGTADTQYF.

The J gene is TRBJ2-2, the V gene TRBV27; 7 bases fit TRBD1. Germline loops: CDR1 MNHEY, CDR2 SMNVEV (reference sequence). The CDR3 is made up of 16 amino acids. The ends lost 6 bases at V and 4 bases at J; junction bases unmatched: 11. The CDR3 DNA sequence: TGTGCCAGCAGGAGAAGTCAGGGACAGCTCACCGGGGAGCTGTTTTTT. As protein: CASRRSQGQLTGELFF.

V gene TRBV7-9 combines with J gene TRBJ2-7, with D maybe TRBD2 (6 bases). The germline V gene encodes CDR1 SEHNR and CDR2 FQNEAQ (reference sequence). The CDR3 has 15 amino acids. Trimming stripped 5 bases from V and 2 bases from J, with 16 bases between. DNA for the CDR3: TGTGCCAGCAGCGAGGCCGCCGGGGGAACCTACGAGCAGTACTTC. This gives the protein CASSEAAGGTYEQYF.

This sequence joins TRBV2 and TRBJ2-7, with D perhaps TRBD2 (5 bases). Trimming pared 1 base from V and 4 bases from J, leaving 14 bases between. The CDR3 runs to 15 residues. Germline loops: CDR1 SNHLY, CDR2 FYNNEI. This CDR3 reads CASSEGPHWEYEQYF. CDR3 in DNA: TGTGCCAGCAGTGAAGGCCCCCATTGGGAGTACGAGCAGTACTTC.

This clone was seen more than once but under ten times. The V gene is TRBV21-1, the J gene TRBJ1-1. TRBV21-1 is a listed pseudogene. There are 15 residues in the CDR3. The CDR3 protein is CASIPGGNMNTEAFF. CDR3 nucleotide sequence: TGTGCCAGCATACCTGGGGGGAACATGAACACTGAAGCTTTCTTT.

The chain combines TRBV4-3 with TRBJ1-5; TRBD1 is a possible D gene (5 bases). CDR3 length equals 17 residues. Trimming stripped 0 bases from V and 6 bases from J, with 18 bases between. The germline V gene has CDR1 LGHNA and CDR2 YSLEER. The CDR3 DNA is TGCGCCAGCAGCCAAGAGAGGGGCGGGAAAGAGAGTCAGCCCCAGCATTTT. It codes for CASSQERGGKESQPQHF.

J is TRBJ2-5 and V is TRBV9; a weak D match, TRBD1 (6 bases). Germline V lookup: CDR1 SGDLS, CDR2 YYNGEE. Trimming removed 3 bases from V and 2 bases from J, with 14 bases in between. This CDR3 region has 15 residues. The CDR3 coding sequence is TGTGCCAGCAGCGAACAGGGTCGACCACAAGAGACCCAGTACTTC. It codes for CASSEQGRPQETQYF.